This T cell receptor (beta chain) derives from a study of T cell responses to AZD1222 COVID-19 vaccine. There are 15 residues in the CDR3. The J segment lost 8 bases and the V segment lost 5 bases, leaving 11 bases of the junction unmatched. Germline V lookup: CDR1 SGHTA, CDR2 FQGNSA. Study findings and constraints: Spike-wide coverage was observed for vaccine-associated CD4 TCRs, with dominant responses at 160-218 and 743-854. Donor demographics were predominantly white British with a female majority; clonal diversity may be underestimated.

By frequency in the sample, this clone is medium-sized. Its antigen is not known. The protocol was immunoSEQ multiplex PCR, while the TCRdb copy is restricted to in-frame clones and leaves out a portion. In the table there are tens of thousands of clones, around 88% of which are singletons. Material: peripheral blood, obtained 28 days after the second AZD1222 dose. The rearrangement links TRBV7-2 to TRBJ2-1; 8 bases are shared with TRBD2. This receptor was obtained from an adult who received the AZD1222 COVID-19 vaccine. CDR3 amino acids: CASSPQAGVLYEQFF. In DNA, the CDR3 is TGTGCCAGCAGCCCCCAAGCGGGGGTCCTATATGAGCAGTTCTTC.